The 19 T cell receptor beta chains in this list originate from one sample, sequenced in a study of identical twins. TCRdb redid the calling of the 5' RACE reads with MiXCR, one entry per CDR3 protein. The data show approximately 410,000 distinct CDR3 sequences, with approximately 18% seen just once and 9.5% to 15% held by the top ten. Sequenced material: naive T cells sorted from blood. All receptors come from a man between 45 and 60 years old in good health.

The sample holds many counts of this clonotype. The chain is built from TRBV6-2 or TRBV6-3 and TRBJ2-5, with 11 bases identical to TRBD2. Germline CDR1 and CDR2: MNHEY and SVGEGT. The CDR3 loop spans 18 amino acids. V lost 6 bases and J lost 3; bases outside the gene matches: 15. The CDR3 sequence: CASSLGGLTSGKKETQYF. The CDR3 DNA reads as TGTGCCAGCAGCCTTGGAGGCCTGACTAGCGGGAAGAAAGAGACCCAGTACTTC.

The chain combines TRBV20-1 with TRBJ2-5; the match to TRBD2 covers 7 bases. Germline V gene data show CDR1 as DFQATT and CDR2 as SNEGSKA (reference sequence). Losses at the gene ends were 0 bases for V and 7 bases for J; bases not matched to a gene: 5. This CDR3 has 13 residues. CDR3 DNA: TGCAGTGCTAGAGATATTGGGGGGGGGACCCAGTACTTC. Translated: CSARDIGGGTQYF.

In this sample, this clonotype turned up many times. This chain connects TRBV5-1 to TRBJ1-5; a possible D gene is TRBD1 (6 bases). Germline V gives CDR1 SGHRS, CDR2 YFSETQ. Trimming cost V 0 bases and J 6 bases, with 13 bases left between them. The CDR3 extends over 15 amino acids. The CDR3 region is CASSLEGQGRQPQHF. CDR3 nucleotides: TGCGCCAGCAGCTTGGAAGGTCAGGGGCGTCAGCCCCAGCATTTT.

The V gene is TRBV12-3 or TRBV12-4, the J gene TRBJ2-5, with D unclear. The CDR3 sequence is 14 residues long. Trimming stripped 4 bases from V and 2 bases from J, with 11 bases between. The DNA of the CDR3 is TGTGCCAGCAGTTCTAACATGAGGCAAGAGACCCAGTACTTC. This gives the protein CASSSNMRQETQYF.

In this sample, this clonotype turned up a few times. The chain is built from TRBV12-3 or TRBV12-4 and TRBJ2-7; D perhaps matches TRBD1 (6 bases). The CDR3 has 17 residues. Trimming cost V 0 bases and J 3 bases, with 18 bases left between them. CDR3 DNA: TGTGCCAGCAGTTTAGCTTCCTTTGGACAGAAGAACTACGAGCAGTACTTC. As protein: CASSLASFGQKNYEQYF.

The rearrangement joins TRBV3-1 to TRBJ1-4; the D is unclear. The length of the CDR3 is 15 residues. Germline V gives CDR1 LGHDT, CDR2 YNNKEL (reference sequence). V lost 4 bases and J lost 6, with 15 bases in between. The CDR3 protein is CASSPRRGRDEKLFF. CDR3 DNA sequence: TGTGCCAGCAGCCCAAGGCGAGGCCGCGATGAAAAACTGTTTTTT.

This clonotype came up many times. The rearrangement links TRBV12-3 or TRBV12-4 to TRBJ2-5; perhaps TRBD1 as D (6 bases). This CDR3 comprises 14 residues. V was clipped by 2 bases and J by 5 bases, with 12 bases between them. The CDR3 here is CASSLRAGEETQYF. CDR3 nucleotide sequence: TGTGCCAGCAGTTTAAGAGCAGGGGAGGAGACCCAGTACTTC.

This rearrangement joins TRBV6-1 to TRBJ2-1; D is possibly TRBD2 (7 bases). Germline V gene data show CDR1 as MNHNS and CDR2 as SASEGT. Between the trimmed V and J ends, which lost 3 bases and 5 bases, there was a span of 14 bases. The CDR3 has 15 amino acids. The CDR3 loop is CASSDPGGRHNEQFF. CDR3 coding DNA: TGTGCCAGCAGTGACCCGGGGGGCAGGCACAATGAGCAGTTCTTC.

J is TRBJ2-7 and V is TRBV5-5; D not resolved. The CDR3 totals 14 residues. Germline lookup yields CDR1 SGHKS and CDR2 YYEKEE (reference sequence). Trimming shortened V by 4 bases and J by 4 bases, and 15 bases separated the two germline ends. The CDR3 DNA reads as TGTGCCAGCAGCAGTGACCCGCGCCATTACGAGCAGTACTTC. Translated, it gives CASSSDPRHYEQYF.

This clonotype has more than one count but fewer than ten. The genes are TRBV4-3 and TRBJ2-7; D unresolved. CDR1 is LGHNA and CDR2 is YSLEER in the germline V gene. Trimming removed 0 bases at V and 6 bases at J, with 18 bases between. The CDR3 consists of 16 residues. CDR3 sequence reads: CASSQDWYQVRREQYF. CDR3 bases: TGCGCCAGCAGCCAAGATTGGTACCAGGTCCGTCGCGAGCAGTACTTC.

This clonotype occurred many times. The chain uses TRBV25-1 and TRBJ1-5; no clear D. The germline gives CDR1 MGHDK, CDR2 SYGVNS. V lost 3 bases, J lost 2 bases, and 11 bases lay in between. There are 15 residues in the CDR3. For the CDR3, the DNA is TGTGCCAGCAGTGATCTCGGGGAGGGCAATCAGCCCCAGCATTTT. This encodes CASSDLGEGNQPQHF.

This clonotype has a count of ten or more. This chain joins TRBV11-3 and TRBJ1-1; the match to TRBD1 covers 7 bases. The CDR3 loop spans 13 amino acids. Germline V gives CDR1 SGHNT, CDR2 YENEEA. Unmatched junction bases numbered 6, after V lost 5 bases and J lost 6 bases. CDR3 in DNA: TGTGCCAGCAGCCCGGGACAGTGGGCTGAAGCTTTCTTT. Amino acids: CASSPGQWAEAFF.

The chain is built from TRBV5-6 and TRBJ2-5, with D perhaps TRBD1 (6 bases). Trimming took 3 bases from V and 2 from J, leaving 14 bases between them. Germline V gene lookup returns CDR1 SGHDT and CDR2 YYEEEE. This CDR3 has 15 amino acids. CDR3: CASSSTGTLQETQYF. CDR3 bases: TGTGCCAGCAGCTCCACCGGGACACTTCAAGAGACCCAGTACTTC.

V and J are TRBV11-2 and TRBJ2-1, with 12 positions matching TRBD2. Germline V lookup: CDR1 SGHAT, CDR2 FQNNGV. The CDR3 contains 14 residues. The V and J ends lost 5 bases and 9 bases, in that order; junction bases with no gene match: 5. CDR3 sequence (DNA): TGTGCCAGCAGCGATGGACTAGCGGGGATTGAGCAGTTCTTC. Its protein product is CASSDGLAGIEQFF.

The chain carries TRBV18 and TRBJ2-3; D might be TRBD1 (6 bases). V was pared by 0 bases and J by 1 base, with 11 bases between. Germline values: CDR1 KGHSH, CDR2 LQKENI. This CDR3 has 16 amino acids. The CDR3 sequence: CASSPPRPGGTDTQYF. The CDR3 nucleotides are TGTGCCAGCTCACCACCGCGGCCAGGGGGCACAGATACGCAGTATTTT.

This clonotype showed up just a few times. The chain carries TRBV28 and TRBJ2-7, with D perhaps matching TRBD1 (6 bases). This CDR3 has 14 amino acids. Germline CDR1 and CDR2: MDHEN and SYDVKM. With 6 bases removed from V and 2 bases from J, the gap between germline ends came to 14 bases. The CDR3 sequence is CASSQTGDPYEQYF. CDR3 coding DNA: TGTGCCAGCAGCCAGACAGGAGATCCCTACGAGCAGTACTTC.

This sequence joins TRBV7-2 and TRBJ1-3; D is perhaps TRBD1 (5 bases). The V end lost 7 bases, the J end lost 0 bases, and 19 bases lay between the germline ends. This CDR3 has 17 residues. Germline V lookup: CDR1 SGHTA, CDR2 FQGNSA. CDR3 sequence: CASTPTRGRSSGNTIYF. As DNA, the CDR3 is TGTGCCAGCACTCCCACACGGGGGAGGTCCTCTGGAAACACCATATATTTT.

As DNA, the CDR3 is TGTGCCAGTAGTGTCGGGACAGCGGTAACCTACGAGCAGTACTTC. It encodes CASSVGTAVTYEQYF. The chain employs TRBV19 and TRBJ2-7, with 7 bases that match TRBD1. Trimming removed 5 bases from V and 2 bases from J; junction bases left unmatched: 9. This CDR3 is built from 15 residues. Per the germline V gene, CDR1 is LNHDA and CDR2 is SQIVND (reference sequence).

The sample holds many counts of this clonotype. The V and J genes are TRBV5-1 and TRBJ1-1; the D is unclear. V was pared by 5 bases and J by 8 bases, with 10 bases between. Germline lookup yields CDR1 SGHRS and CDR2 YFSETQ. The CDR3 totals 11 residues. The CDR3 region is CASRGYEEAFF. In DNA form, the CDR3 reads TGCGCCAGCAGAGGGTATGAGGAAGCTTTCTTT.